This section outlines one TCR beta chain sequence together with its context. These data originate in a study of T cells expressing NK-cell markers. Germline V gene data show CDR1 as LGHNT and CDR2 as FRNRAP. This CDR3 spans 16 amino acids. With UMIs, 5'RACE template switching was used to make TCR beta cDNA. TCRdb reanalyzed the 5' RACE reads and collapses them to one entry per CDR3 protein, without DNA. The data show 350,000 to 450,000 distinct CDR3 sequences, and the top ten clones hold 5.2%. The rearrangement links TRBV12-5 to TRBJ1-2; TCRdb's D call, TRBD1, is unchecked because there is no DNA. The sequenced sample was blood T cells: a sorted CD56 or NKG2C T cell subset, CD4+ or CD8+ T cells, or bulk PBMC T cells (not recorded which). The clonotype originates from a man aged 18 to 69 in good health. The chain's CDR3 is CASGSFRDRDVKGYTF.